This TCR beta chain is drawn from a study of blood T cells in healthy people across ages. Study conclusions and caveats: Long-lived donors exceeded aged donors in naive CD4+ cells and diversity. Donor CMV status, an unknown factor, possibly confounded changes in expanded clonotypes.

Whenever a sample was processed, at least 6 million PBMCs were isolated. This clonotype has more than one count but fewer than ten. Its antigen remains unidentified. Together with a sample-barcoded 5' primer, a J-beta primer mix was included in a second PCR lasting roughly 7 to 11 cycles. TCRdb independently ran MiXCR on the 5' RACE reads; one entry per CDR3 protein. The table records over 1,500,000 distinct CDR3 sequences, about two fifths of them present only once. CDR1 is MNHNY, CDR2 SVGAGI, per germline (reference sequence). V shed 2 bases and J shed 4 bases, with 10 bases lying between them. The CDR3 loop spans 14 amino acids.

The material sequenced was blood. This clonotype originated in a human donor in good health. V gene TRBV6-6 combines with J gene TRBJ2-3; D unresolved. The CDR3 spells CASSYRPAPDTQYF. The CDR3 nucleotides read TGTGCCAGCAGTTACAGGCCAGCCCCAGATACGCAGTATTTT.